Following are 8 T cell receptor beta chains from one sample sequenced in a study of blood T cell repertoires in COVID-19. Generated by immunoSEQ multiplex PCR, the TCRdb table keeps only in-frame clones and is missing some. The repertoire holds roughly 120,000 clones, with around 74% as singletons. Sequenced sample: peripheral blood. These receptors originate from an elderly man with COVID-19, enrolled during active disease.

This clone was recorded a few times. The genes are TRBV24-1 and TRBJ2-2, with 8 bases matching TRBD2. The CDR3 spans 17 residues. J was trimmed by 4 bases and V by 4 bases; bases with no gene match: 10. Germline CDR1 and CDR2: KGHDR and SFDVKD. The CDR3 DNA reads TGTGCCACCAGTGACGCGATAGCGGGATCTCTCACCGGGGAGCTGTTTTTT. Translated, it gives CATSDAIAGSLTGELFF.

The chain recombines TRBV29-1 with TRBJ1-2; D is possibly TRBD1 (5 bases). The V and J ends lost 0 bases and 8 bases respectively, with 13 bases between them. Germline CDR1 SQVTM, CDR2 ANQGSEA. This CDR3 region has 13 residues. This CDR3 reads CSVEEGHPTGYTF. Here the CDR3 DNA reads TGCAGCGTTGAAGAGGGGCACCCTACGGGCTACACCTTC.

The chain combines TRBV6-6 with TRBJ1-1, with a possible D match to TRBD1 (6 bases). The CDR3 runs 12 residues. V gave up 0 bases and J gave up 7 bases, with 6 bases separating them. Looked up from germline, CDR1 is MNHNY and CDR2 is SVGAGI (reference sequence). This CDR3 reads CASSYSDSEAFF. CDR3 sequence (DNA): TGTGCCAGCAGTTACTCGGACAGTGAAGCTTTCTTT.

V and J are TRBV6-6 and TRBJ1-2; the D gene is possibly TRBD1 (6 bases). Germline V gene data show CDR1 as MNHNY and CDR2 as SVGAGI (reference sequence). The CDR3 is 13 residues long. Trimming removed 8 bases at V and 3 bases at J, with 13 bases between. The chain's CDR3 is CASRRGGDYGYTF. The CDR3 bases are TGTGCCAGCCGTAGGGGGGGCGACTATGGCTACACCTTC.

This chain uses TRBV11-2 with TRBJ2-1; D not resolved. The CDR3 totals 12 residues. Trimming left V 3 bases short and J 9 bases short, with 9 bases between. Germline values: CDR1 SGHAT, CDR2 FQNNGV. CDR3 DNA sequence: TGTGCCAGCAGCTTCCGCCCCGGTGAGCAGTTCTTC. This translates into CASSFRPGEQFF.

The chain carries TRBV5-4 and TRBJ2-7; 8 nucleotides match TRBD2. This CDR3 contains 15 residues. The J segment lost 4 bases and the V segment lost 4 bases, leaving 10 bases of the junction unmatched. CDR1 and CDR2 from the germline V gene are SGHNT and YYREEE (reference sequence). CDR3 in amino acids: CASSLGLTSEYEQYF. CDR3 nucleotide sequence: TGTGCCAGCAGCCTGGGCCTGACTAGCGAGTACGAGCAGTACTTC.

This chain joins TRBV19 and TRBJ1-1, with 8 bases that match TRBD1. After removal of 5 bases from V and 6 bases from J, the junction contained 8 bases not matched to a gene. In germline, CDR1 is LNHDA, CDR2 SQIVND (reference sequence). CDR3 length: 14 residues. The CDR3 DNA follows: TGTGCCAGTAGTGTCCTGGACAGGGCCCCTGAAGCTTTCTTT. It codes for CASSVLDRAPEAFF.

The rearrangement joins TRBV4-1 to TRBJ2-1, with 10 bases fitting TRBD2. The J segment lost 4 bases and the V segment lost 2 bases, leaving 2 bases of the junction unmatched. Germline V gene data show CDR1 as MGHRA and CDR2 as YSYEKL. This CDR3 comprises 15 residues. This chain's CDR3 is CASSQLAGDYNEQFF. The CDR3 coding sequence is TGCGCCAGCAGCCAACTAGCGGGAGATTACAATGAGCAGTTCTTC.